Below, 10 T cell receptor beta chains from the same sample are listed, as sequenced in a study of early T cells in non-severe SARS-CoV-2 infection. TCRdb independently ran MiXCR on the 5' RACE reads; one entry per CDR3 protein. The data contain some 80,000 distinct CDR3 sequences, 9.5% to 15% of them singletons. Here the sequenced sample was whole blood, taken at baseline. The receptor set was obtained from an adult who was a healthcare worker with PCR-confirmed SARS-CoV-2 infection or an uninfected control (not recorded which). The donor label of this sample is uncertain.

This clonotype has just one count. The CDR3 DNA is TGTGCTAGTGGTTTGGCACCCGTTTCGACACTTGGGTATTTT. It codes for CASGLAPVSTLGYF. The rearrangement joins TRBV12-5 to TRBJ2-3, with D unresolved. The V gene lost 1 base and the J gene lost 14 bases, with 19 bases spanning the gap. The CDR3 has 14 amino acids. Germline CDR1 reads LGHNT; CDR2 reads FRNRAP.

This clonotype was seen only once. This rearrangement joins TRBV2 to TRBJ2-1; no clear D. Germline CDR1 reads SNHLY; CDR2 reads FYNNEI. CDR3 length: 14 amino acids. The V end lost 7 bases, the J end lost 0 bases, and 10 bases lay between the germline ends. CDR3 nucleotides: TGTGCCAGCAAGCCGGAGAGCTCCTACAATGAGCAGTTCTTC. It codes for CASKPESSYNEQFF.

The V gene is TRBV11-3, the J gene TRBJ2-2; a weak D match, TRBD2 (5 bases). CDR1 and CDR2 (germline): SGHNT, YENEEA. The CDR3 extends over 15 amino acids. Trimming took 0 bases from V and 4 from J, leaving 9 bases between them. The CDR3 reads CASSLDLGSTGELFF. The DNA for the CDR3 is TGTGCCAGCAGCTTAGACCTGGGGAGCACCGGGGAGCTGTTTTTT.

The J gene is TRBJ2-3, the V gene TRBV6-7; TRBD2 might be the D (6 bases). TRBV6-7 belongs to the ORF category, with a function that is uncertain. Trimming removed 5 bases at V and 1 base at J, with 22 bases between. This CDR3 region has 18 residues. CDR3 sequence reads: CASSKTGGLACRTDTQYF. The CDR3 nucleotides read TGTGCCAGCAGTAAAACAGGTGGTCTAGCGTGTCGCACAGATACGCAGTATTTT.

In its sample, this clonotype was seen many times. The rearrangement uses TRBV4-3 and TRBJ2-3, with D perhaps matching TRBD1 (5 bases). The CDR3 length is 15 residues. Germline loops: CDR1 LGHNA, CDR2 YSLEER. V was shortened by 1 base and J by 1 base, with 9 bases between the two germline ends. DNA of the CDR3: TGCGCCAGCAGCCAAGCAGGGTCCGGCACAGATACGCAGTATTTT. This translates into CASSQAGSGTDTQYF.

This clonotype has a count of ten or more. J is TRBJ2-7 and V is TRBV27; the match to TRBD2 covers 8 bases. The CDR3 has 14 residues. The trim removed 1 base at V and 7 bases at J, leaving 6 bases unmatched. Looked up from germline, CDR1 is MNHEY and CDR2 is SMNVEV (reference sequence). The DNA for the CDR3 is TGTGCCAGCAGTTTATATAGCGGGGCAAATGAGCAGTACTTC. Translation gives CASSLYSGANEQYF.

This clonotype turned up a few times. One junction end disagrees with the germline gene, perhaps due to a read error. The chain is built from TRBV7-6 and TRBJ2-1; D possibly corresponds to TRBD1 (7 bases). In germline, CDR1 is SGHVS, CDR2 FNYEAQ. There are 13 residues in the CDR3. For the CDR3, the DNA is TGTGCCAGCAGCCGATTTTCACAGGGGACTCGGCTCTTC. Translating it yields CASSRFSQGTRLF.

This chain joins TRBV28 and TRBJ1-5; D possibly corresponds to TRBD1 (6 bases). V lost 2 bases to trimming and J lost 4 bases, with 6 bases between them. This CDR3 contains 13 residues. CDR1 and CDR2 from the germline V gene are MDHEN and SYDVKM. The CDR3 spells CASSLQGNQPQHF. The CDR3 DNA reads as TGTGCCAGCAGTTTACAGGGGAATCAGCCCCAGCATTTT.

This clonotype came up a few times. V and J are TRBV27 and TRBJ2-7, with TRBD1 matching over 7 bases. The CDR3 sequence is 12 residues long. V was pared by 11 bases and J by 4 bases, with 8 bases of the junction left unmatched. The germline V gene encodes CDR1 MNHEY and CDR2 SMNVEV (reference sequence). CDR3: CASVKGAYEQYF. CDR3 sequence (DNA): TGTGCCTCTGTGAAGGGGGCTTACGAGCAGTACTTC.

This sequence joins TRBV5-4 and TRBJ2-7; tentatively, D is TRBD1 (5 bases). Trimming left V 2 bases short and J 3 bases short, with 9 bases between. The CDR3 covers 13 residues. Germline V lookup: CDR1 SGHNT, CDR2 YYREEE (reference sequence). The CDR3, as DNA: TGTGCCAGCAGCTTCGCAGGGAACTACGAGCAGTACTTC. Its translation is CASSFAGNYEQYF.